A single sample gave rise to the 3 T cell receptor beta chains below, sequenced in a study of cytotoxic CD8 clonotypes in ibrutinib-treated CLL. Only in-frame clones appear in the TCRdb table, and some are missing; sequencing was by immunoSEQ multiplex PCR. The sample includes over 150,000 clones, about two thirds of them seen just once. Sequencing used PBMCs, obtained after 24 months of ibrutinib treatment. Receptors were obtained from a human donor with chronic lymphocytic leukemia.

The rearrangement uses TRBV5-1 and TRBJ2-1; no clear D gene. The germline V gene has CDR1 SGHRS and CDR2 YFSETQ. Trimming pared 4 bases from V and 5 bases from J, leaving 10 bases between. This CDR3 region has 13 residues. The CDR3, as DNA: TGCGCCAGCAGCGTCGGATTCAACAATGAGCAGTTCTTC. It encodes CASSVGFNNEQFF.

This clone showed up just a few times. The chain is built from TRBV27 and TRBJ1-5; 9 bases line up with TRBD1. CDR3 length equals 15 residues. Germline trimming cut 2 bases from V and 7 bases from J; bases unmatched to any gene: 6. CDR1 is MNHEY and CDR2 is SMNVEV in the germline V gene (reference sequence). CDR3 protein: CASSLAGTGNQPQHF. In DNA, the CDR3 is TGTGCCAGCAGTTTAGCCGGGACAGGGAACCAGCCCCAGCATTTT.

This rearrangement joins TRBV27 to TRBJ2-1; D not certain. Germline V gene sequence: CDR1 MNHEY, CDR2 SMNVEV (reference sequence). The CDR3 runs to 16 residues. V was pared by 3 bases and J by 2 bases, with 14 bases between. The DNA of the CDR3 is TGTGCCAGCAGTTTTAGGGAAACCTATACCTACAATGAGCAGTTCTTC. This gives the protein CASSFRETYTYNEQFF.